The clone carrying this T cell receptor (beta chain) was seen only a few times. The V segment lost 2 bases and the J segment 5 bases; nucleotides outside the gene matches: 7. This CDR3 is built from 17 residues. Germline CDR1 ENHRY, CDR2 SYGVKD. The data originate from a study of blood T cell repertoires in COVID-19. Assay used: immunoSEQ multiplex PCR; TCRdb lists only in-frame clones, some missing. The table has about 45,000 clones, 80% to 90% seen once. The sequence was obtained from a woman of 80 years or more with acute or convalescent COVID-19. This chain joins TRBV10-3 and TRBJ2-2; 11 nucleotides agree with TRBD2. The sample taken for sequencing was peripheral blood. The CDR3 loop is CAISETSGGLTTGELFF. The CDR3 coding sequence is TGTGCCATCAGTGAGACTAGCGGGGGACTTACGACCGGGGAGCTGTTTTTT.